This TCR beta chain emerged from a study of cytomegalovirus exposure and HLA in healthy donors. As for the study in general: Ancestry clustering placed more than 80% of more than 350 genotyped donors in the Caucasian-associated cluster.

Whole-study findings and limits: A later analysis by the authors found several of the most significant clusters apparently linked to common viral pathogens. Sequencing had likely introduced a cluster of highly shared sequence variants as an artifact.

Concerning this clone: Its antigen is as yet unknown.

13 Jbeta primers and 60 Vbeta primers were used for the PCR. Original methodology: Unique TCR beta chains numbered around 80 million in a later analysis, with roughly 11 million shared. TCRdb keeps only in-frame clones here, not all; method: immunoSEQ multiplex PCR. V and J calls and clone size follow that table, whereas D and trimming were derived from the DNA. The profile shows some 130,000 clones, roughly 80% of them singletons. This TCR was sampled from a woman aged 45-65 years in good health and CMV-seropositive. The specimen was PBMCs.

For the CDR3, the DNA is TGTGCCAGCAGTCCGATGGGCCGGGACAGTGTATACAATGAGCAGTTCTTC. The encoded protein is CASSPMGRDSVYNEQFF. The rearrangement links TRBV27 to TRBJ2-1, with 7 nucleotides matching TRBD1. This CDR3 contains 17 residues. Germline loops: CDR1 MNHEY, CDR2 SMNVEV (reference sequence). V dropped 5 bases and J dropped 4; count of bases not matched to a gene: 14.